What follows describes a single T cell receptor (beta chain). This CDR3 has 15 residues. V lost 5 bases and J lost 8, with 21 bases in between. Looked up from germline, CDR1 is SGHTA and CDR2 is FQGNSA. Sequenced by immunoSEQ multiplex PCR; TCRdb stores in-frame clones only, minus some. The table shows 150,000 to 200,000 clones, with around 63% occurring only once. The record originates from a study of shared clonotypes between healthy human individuals. The TCR was taken from a man between 25 and 39 years old in good health. Sequencing used memory CD4+ T cells sorted from blood. As for subset: CD45RA-negative fraction. The chain recombines TRBV7-2 with TRBJ1-2; D gene unclear. The DNA of the CDR3 is TGTGCCAGCAGCGCATCGATCCGAGCAGGCGGGGGCTACACCTTC. Encoded protein: CASSASIRAGGGYTF.